A selection of T cell receptor beta chains follows, all from one sample in a study of cytomegalovirus exposure and HLA in healthy donors. Generated by immunoSEQ multiplex PCR, the TCRdb table keeps only in-frame clones and is missing some. The listing records 70,000 or so clones. Source material: PBMCs. The receptor source for this set is a man aged 40-50 years in good health and CMV-seronegative. Both conserved end residues are part of each CDR3.

v_call: TRBV6-4
j_call: TRBJ2-3
cdr3_aa: CASSAGATDTQYF

v_call: TRBV5-1
j_call: TRBJ2-2
cdr3_aa: CASSLDPGFVTGELFF

v_call: TRBV11-2
j_call: TRBJ2-7
cdr3_aa: CASSSGLTAYEQYF

v_call: TRBV5-1
j_call: TRBJ1-2
cdr3_aa: CASSLAGYGYTF

v_call: TRBV30
j_call: TRBJ2-1
cdr3_aa: CAWGDFGQGRKQFF

v_call: TRBV7-6
j_call: TRBJ1-2
cdr3_aa: CASSLEEGAGYTF

v_call: TRBV30
j_call: TRBJ2-3
cdr3_aa: CAWSVLSRGDTQYF

v_call: TRBV6-6
j_call: TRBJ1-2
cdr3_aa: CASSRSGVKSYGYTF

v_call: TRBV10-2
j_call: TRBJ2-5
cdr3_aa: CASSDWAGAAQYF

v_call: TRBV28
j_call: TRBJ2-7
cdr3_aa: CASSYSGRAHEQYF

v_call: TRBV18
j_call: TRBJ2-3
cdr3_aa: CASSPPRVGTDTQYF

v_call: TRBV13
j_call: TRBJ1-1
cdr3_aa: CASSNEQGARTEAFF

v_call: TRBV6-1
j_call: TRBJ1-4
cdr3_aa: CASSGGTGREKLFF

v_call: TRBV27
j_call: TRBJ2-7
cdr3_aa: CASSLVSGGSMKQYF

v_call: TRBV7-9
j_call: TRBJ1-5
cdr3_aa: CASSLKTGLGNQPQHF

v_call: TRBV11-2
j_call: TRBJ2-7
cdr3_aa: CASSFRQGEQYF

v_call: TRBV5-4
j_call: TRBJ2-6
cdr3_aa: CASSFGSRASGANVLTF

v_call: TRBV6-6
j_call: TRBJ2-7
cdr3_aa: CASRSVSMNIEQYF

v_call: TRBV10-3
j_call: TRBJ2-2
cdr3_aa: CAIMATLNTGELFF

v_call: TRBV4-3
j_call: TRBJ1-4
cdr3_aa: CASSRDSEKLFF

v_call: TRBV5-6
j_call: TRBJ1-3
cdr3_aa: CASSLGQGAKGNTIYF

v_call: TRBV15
j_call: TRBJ1-4
cdr3_aa: CATSRIGRGRANEKLFF

v_call: TRBV4-3
j_call: TRBJ2-3
cdr3_aa: CASSLEPVAGGFTDTQYF